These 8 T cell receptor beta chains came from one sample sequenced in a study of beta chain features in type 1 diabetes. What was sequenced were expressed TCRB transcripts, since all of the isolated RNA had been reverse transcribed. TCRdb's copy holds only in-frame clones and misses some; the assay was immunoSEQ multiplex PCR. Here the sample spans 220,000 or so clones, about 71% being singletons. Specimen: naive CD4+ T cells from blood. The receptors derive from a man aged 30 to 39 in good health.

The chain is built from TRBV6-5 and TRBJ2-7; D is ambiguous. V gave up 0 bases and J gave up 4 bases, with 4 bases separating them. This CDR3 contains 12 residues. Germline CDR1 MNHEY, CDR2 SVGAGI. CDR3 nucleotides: TGTGCCAGCAGTTACTCTAATTACGAGCAGTACTTC. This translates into CASSYSNYEQYF.

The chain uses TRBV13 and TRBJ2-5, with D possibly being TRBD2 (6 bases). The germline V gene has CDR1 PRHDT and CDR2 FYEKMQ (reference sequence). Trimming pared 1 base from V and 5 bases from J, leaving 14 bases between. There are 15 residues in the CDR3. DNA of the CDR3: TGTGCCAGCAGCTTAGCGTCCGGCGGGGAGGAGACCCAGTACTTC. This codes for CASSLASGGEETQYF.

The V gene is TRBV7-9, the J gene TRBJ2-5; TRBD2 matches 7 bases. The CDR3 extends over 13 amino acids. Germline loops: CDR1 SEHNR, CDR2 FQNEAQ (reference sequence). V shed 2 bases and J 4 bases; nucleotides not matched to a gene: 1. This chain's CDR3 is CASSLSGVETQYF. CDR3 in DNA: TGTGCCAGCAGCTTAAGCGGGGTAGAGACCCAGTACTTC.

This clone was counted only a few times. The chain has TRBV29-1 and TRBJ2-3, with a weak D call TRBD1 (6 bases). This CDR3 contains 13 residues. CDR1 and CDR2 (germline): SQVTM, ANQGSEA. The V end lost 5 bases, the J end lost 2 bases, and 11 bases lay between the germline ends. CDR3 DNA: TGCAGCGTTTATACAGGGACCACAGATACGCAGTATTTT. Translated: CSVYTGTTDTQYF.

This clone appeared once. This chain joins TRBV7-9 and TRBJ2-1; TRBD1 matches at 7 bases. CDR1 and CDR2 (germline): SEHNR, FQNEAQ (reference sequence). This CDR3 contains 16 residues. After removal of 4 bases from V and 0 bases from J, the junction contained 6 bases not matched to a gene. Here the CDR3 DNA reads TGTGCCAGCAGCTCGATCAGGGGGAGCTCCTACAATGAGCAGTTCTTC. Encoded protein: CASSSIRGSSYNEQFF.

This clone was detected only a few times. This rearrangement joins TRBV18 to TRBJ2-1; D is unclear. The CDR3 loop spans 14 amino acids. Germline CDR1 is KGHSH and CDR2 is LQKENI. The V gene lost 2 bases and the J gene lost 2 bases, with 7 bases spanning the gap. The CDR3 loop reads CASSPSEAYNEQFF. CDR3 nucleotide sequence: TGTGCCAGCTCACCATCAGAAGCCTACAATGAGCAGTTCTTC.

The chain's CDR3 is CSVGTSGGGGHYNEQFF. The CDR3 bases are TGCAGCGTCGGAACTAGCGGAGGCGGGGGTCACTACAATGAGCAGTTCTTC. The rearrangement uses TRBV29-1 and TRBJ2-1, with TRBD2 identical over 8 bases. Germline assignment: CDR1 SQVTM and CDR2 ANQGSEA. After removal of 6 bases from V and 3 bases from J, the junction contained 16 bases not matched to a gene. The CDR3 is made up of 17 amino acids.

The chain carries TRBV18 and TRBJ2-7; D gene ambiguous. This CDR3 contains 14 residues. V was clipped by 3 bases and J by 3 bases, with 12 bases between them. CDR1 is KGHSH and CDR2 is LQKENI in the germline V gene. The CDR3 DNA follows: TGTGCCAGCTCACCGGGAAACCCTGACTACGAGCAGTACTTC. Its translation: CASSPGNPDYEQYF.